Reported below is one T cell receptor (beta chain). At least ten counts were recorded for this clonotype. Its antigen is still unknown. One base away there is no much larger clone; base qualities are not given. This sample was taken from a study of regulatory T cells in long-lasting Graves disease listed by TCRdb under 2021. About the full investigation: Patients with newly diagnosed Graves' disease had been on antithyroid drugs for under 3 months. The study took place in China and was registered as a clinical trial. This study used TCR sequencing and RNA sequencing of peripheral blood to compare persistent Graves' disease patients against newly diagnosed Graves' disease patients. TCR sequencing covered some 13 persistent and around 20 newly diagnosed Graves' disease patients, approximately 33 samples in total. Overall results and qualifications from the work: The study examined only peripheral blood because the primary lesion, thyroid tissue, could not be accessed. Only the TCR beta chain was sequenced and analyzed. TRBV28, TRBJ1-2 and TRBJ2-5 were preferentially used in persistent disease, while TRBV20-1 and TRBJ2-1 were favored in newly diagnosed disease. Compared with newly diagnosed patients, persistent Graves' disease patients had lower TCR Shannon entropy and fewer highly expanded clones, which suggests clonal expansion. Persistent patients shared more public clonotypes among themselves (approximately 2,500) than newly diagnosed patients did (more than 850). As a limitation, the authors acknowledged that the small sample size may reduce accuracy.

The sample's time point label is to be understood as: newly diagnosed GD, antithyroid drugs for less than 3 months. RNA was extracted from PBMCs in TRIzol for both TCR sequencing and RNA sequencing. The diagnosis of Graves' disease followed American Thyroid Association guidelines. The patients came from an endocrinology department in Xi'an, China. Each patient gave about 8.1 milliliters of peripheral blood, collected in an EDTA anticoagulant tube. Ficoll Paque Plus density gradient separation was used to isolate PBMCs, and no additional T cell sorting was done. An Agilent 2100 Bioanalyzer and agarose gel were used to assess RNA quality, and a NanoDrop 2000 was used to measure RNA concentration. The library was generated by multiplex PCR. For sequencing, an Illumina HiSeq 4000 was employed. CDR3 regions were amplified by Arm-PCR with iRepertoire HTBI primers to construct TCR beta libraries. Gel purification was performed on PCR products prior to sequencing. The study's own analysis went as follows. Gene usage analysis of CDR3 amino acid clonotypes relied on the roughly 58 TRBV and around 13 TRBJ segments identified across samples. COPE and FqMerger were used to merge filtered high-quality paired reads into contigs. Contigs were aligned with BLAST to IMGT TRBV, TRBD and TRBJ reference genes, and CDR3 was defined per IMGT. Highly expanded clones were defined as clonotypes with a frequency above 0.1%. Shannon entropy served as the measure of repertoire diversity, while the Gini coefficient captured V-J evenness. Clonotypes shared by more than one individual were considered public. In TCRdb, the public reads were trimmed at Q25 with fastp and aligned with MiXCR, with productive beta chains retained. A single entry per CDR3 protein holds the most common genes and DNA from its merged rows. These V and J calls rely on TCRdb rather than the paper's analysis. Present in this sample are 360,000 or so distinct CDR3 sequences, approximately 12% of which were seen just once. The ten largest clones add up to approximately 17% of the sample.

From the germline V gene, CDR1 is LGHNA and CDR2 is YSLEER. At the junction V is shortened by 4 bases and J by 9 bases; bases outside the gene matches: 15. Spanning cysteine to phenylalanine, the CDR3 consists of 17 amino acids. Solely the CDR3 DNA is kept, with 51 bases framed from the first base. Another study also made use of these data, one on T cells in Graves' hyperthyroidism and ophthalmopathy. From that second study: A patient counted as having stable Graves' hyperthyroidism if no progression to ophthalmopathy occurred over 18 months of follow-up. Hyperthyroidism patients were newly diagnosed, had a disease duration of under 2 months, and were aged 18 to 65 years. Patients with uncontrolled infections, other autoimmune diseases, pregnancy or lactation were excluded. Diagnoses were established on the basis of clinical symptoms, serum thyroxine and TRAb, thyroid ultrasound, and orbital computed tomography. A first-round RT-PCR of the TCR CDR3 used the HTBI primer set with the Qiagen OneStep RT-PCR kit. Blood samples also contained most of the expanded thyroid clonotypes (frequency above 0.001), which suggests that blood repertoires may reflect thyroid immune responses. A model built on a 13 V-J signature distinguished ophthalmopathy from stable hyperthyroidism, reaching 87.88% sensitivity and around 81% specificity in cross-validation and 80%/75% in testing. In validation, the model predicted progression to ophthalmopathy a median of approximately 6.6 months before onset, with 65% to 71% sensitivity and roughly 72% specificity. TCR V-J signatures able to tell the groups apart were searched for in a discovery cohort of approximately 95 patients, of whom more than 40 had Graves' ophthalmopathy and around 57 had stable Graves' hyperthyroidism. Whether ophthalmopathy could be predicted prospectively was tested in an independent validation cohort made up of 18 to 20 hyperthyroidism patients plus 17 patients who later progressed to ophthalmopathy. The 100 discovery patients were randomly split 7:3 into training and test sets. Thyroid tissue and blood T-cell repertoires from more than five Graves' hyperthyroidism patients were also compared in the study. After blood sampling, hyperthyroidism patients were treated with methimazole at a starting dose of 30 mg daily, and ophthalmopathy patients were treated with high-dose intravenous methylprednisolone. A second multiplex PCR round built the libraries, followed by size selection and purification. The libraries were sequenced on an Illumina HiSeq2000 using paired-end 100 bp reads. Raw data were processed with SOAPnuke, discarding reads with adapters, uncalled bases, mean Phred below 15, or no exact constant-primer or identifier match. COPE v1.2.5 was used to merge the high-quality paired reads, and each unique nucleotide sequence was defined as a clonotype. Clonotypes were aligned to IMGT TRBV, TRBD and TRBJ reference segments using MiTCR v1.1. The analysis was restricted to V-J combinations with a frequency above 0.0001, which together covered around 99% of the repertoires. The TCS score was defined as the ratio of F50 (clonal expansion) to E x V (chaos), calculated using BLOSUM62-based TCRdist between CDR3 peptides within each V-J. Welch's t-statistics and random forest reduced several hundred V-J features to under 15, which were used in a naive Bayes classifier (R e1071). Sample size was not statistically predetermined, and blinding of investigators to group allocation was not performed. TCR Vbeta CDR3 sequencing of some 140 peripheral blood samples (fewer than 45 ophthalmopathy, 75 or so hyperthyroidism and some 17 progressor patients) is reported in the paper.

The TCR originated in a young woman with Graves disease. Donor details come from another sample of the same person, matched by shared clones. The specimen was peripheral blood mononuclear cells (PBMCs), collected at new diagnosis, from a patient treated with antithyroid drugs. This chain is built from TRBV4-3 and TRBJ2-5, and 12 bases in between align with TRBD2. The DNA sequence follows: TGCGCCAGCAGCCCCCGACTAGCGGGGGACCAAGAGTCGGCCCAGTACTTC. This translates into CASSPRLAGDQESAQYF.